Below, one TCR beta chain is given with its context. What it binds is unknown. This sample stems from a study of shared clonotypes between healthy human individuals. Every immunoSEQ plate was one replicate of a subset's evenly spread DNA. TCRdb's copy holds only in-frame clones and misses some; the assay was immunoSEQ multiplex PCR. The sample records 750,000 to 1,000,000 clones, almost 95% being singletons. Naive CD8 isolation took CD45RO-negative cells positively selected for CCR7 and excluded terminally differentiated effector memory CD45RA+ cells. The CDR3 contains 16 residues. V lost 4 bases to trimming and J lost 4 bases; unmatched junction nucleotides: 13. Looked up from germline, CDR1 is SGHNT and CDR2 is YYREEE (reference sequence). Study conclusions and caveats: Collection of samples was limited to blood; tissue repertoires likely differ. Generation probabilities of non-shared clonotypes were lower (relative to those shared by all four donors).

This receptor was taken from a man aged 25-45 years in good health. The chain couples TRBV5-4 to TRBJ1-2; 7 nucleotides line up with TRBD1. Sequencing input: naive CD8+ T cells sorted from blood. CDR3 amino acids: CASSRNWDSGFYGYTF. The CDR3 coding sequence is TGTGCCAGCAGCCGTAACTGGGACAGCGGCTTCTATGGCTACACCTTC.